This T cell receptor (beta chain) was identified in a study of Ad26.COV2.S vaccination and SARS-CoV-2 variants listed by TCRdb under 2021. Looking at the study overall: Donors in the vaccine arm were drawn from COV1001, a phase I-IIa trial of Ad26.COV2.S in healthy adults that was multicentre, randomized, double-blind and placebo-controlled. Ad26.COV2.S was given intramuscularly at 5x10^10 or 1x10^11 viral particles, as a single shot or as two shots 56 days apart. TCRbeta repertoire sequencing served as the tool for gauging how specific and how broad the SARS-CoV-2-reactive T cell receptors were following Ad26.COV2.S vaccination. The TCR-sequenced set comprised approximately 32 samples: some 20 Ad26.COV2.S vaccine recipients, 5 placebo recipients and 8 SARS-CoV-2 convalescent individuals. Trial participants were randomized into five groups of five: low-dose or high-dose Ad26.COV2.S given once or twice, or placebo on both occasions. Blinding of investigators to trial group allocation was maintained during experiments and outcome assessment.

The treatment or condition label on this specimen signifies: around 19 received Ad26.COV2.S at low or high dose, single or two shots; 5 received placebo; per-sample allocation not given. For vaccine and placebo recipients, the sequenced repertoires came from samples collected on day 63 after the first injection. Between 29 July and 7 August 2020, Cohort 1b enrolled approximately 26 adults aged 18-55 years at one site in Boston, USA. Ad26.COV2.S was a replication-incompetent adenovirus type 26 vector that expressed a prefusion-stabilized SARS-CoV-2 spike protein derived from the original Wuhan strain. The immunoSEQ Assay was used to sequence TCRbeta CDR3 regions. After extraction, genomic DNA underwent amplification by bias-controlled multiplex PCR, followed by high-throughput sequencing. Per the authors' processing: To quantify the absolute abundance of every unique TCRbeta CDR3 region, sequences were collapsed and filtered. Usable DNA was measured by amplifying reference genes present in all nucleated cells, and TCRbeta template counts were normalized to that usable DNA to estimate T cell fraction. Repertoire TCRs were annotated as SARS-CoV-2-specific by exact matching of V gene, CDR3 amino acid sequence and J gene to a known reactive TCR set. The reference SARS-CoV-2 TCR set came from MIRA and was filtered for enrichment in COVID-19-positive ImmuneCODE repertoires, removing public or cross-reactive TCRs. Using the MIRA antigens, annotated TCRs were further analysed by specific ORF or by position within an ORF. Breadth was defined as annotated unique rearrangements over total unique productive rearrangements; depth was the summed frequency of those rearrangements. Two-sided Wilcoxon rank-sum tests were used to compare TCR breadth between groups. This immuneACCESS table, as held by TCRdb, lists in-frame sequences with V and J called but not all clones. Of the missing ones, under half trace to an unresolved V gene in checked studies; the others have no known cause. V and J calls plus clone size are reproduced from that table; the DNA served to infer D and trimming. Counted in this sample were hundreds of thousands of clones; approximately 90% of them appeared once. The ten top clones hold 5% of the sample.

V trim: 5 bases; J trim: 0 bases; unmatched bases: 2. Counted from cysteine to phenylalanine, this CDR3 has 15 amino acids. The read is trimmed to its CDR3 DNA, 45 bases read in frame from base 1. From the germline V gene, CDR1 is SGHTA and CDR2 is FQGTGA. Details on this clone: Which antigen it targets is not known. No much larger clone exists at a distance of one base, and base qualities are not known.

Overall study outcomes, separate from this receptor: The study was not powered to compare responses between vaccine doses or regimens. After vaccination, spike-specific CD8+ and CD4+ T cell responses were reported to show substantial breadth. The authors noted that total T cell responses may have been underestimated by the TCR breadth and depth analyses. Spike-specific TCR breadth was higher in Ad26.COV2.S recipients than in placebo recipients (P = 0.0014). Non-spike TCR breadth was comparable between vaccine and placebo recipients, consistent with the vaccine containing only spike.

Sample: peripheral blood, taken in a trial of Ad26.COV2.S vaccine versus placebo. In this chain, TRBV7-3 is recombined with TRBJ2-3; 10 bases in between match TRBD2. The sequence was collected from a person aged 18-60 years who received the Ad26.COV2.S COVID-19 vaccine or a placebo. The CDR3 protein sequence reads: CASSRTSGSTDTQYF. The bases read TGTGCCAGCAGCAGGACTAGCGGTAGCACAGATACGCAGTATTTT.